Below, 19 T cell receptor beta chains from the same sample are listed, as sequenced in a study of beta chain features in type 1 diabetes. Reverse transcription of all isolated RNA meant that expressed TCRB transcripts were sequenced. Using immunoSEQ multiplex PCR, the repertoire was profiled, and TCRdb retains in-frame clones only, with some absent. Among 400,000 to 600,000 clones, 30% were seen once, and the ten largest hold roughly 0.06%. The sequenced sample was naive CD4+ T cells from blood. These receptors originate from a man aged 18 to 30 in good health.

The V gene is TRBV19, the J gene TRBJ2-3; TRBD1 matches 11 bases. This CDR3 contains 15 residues. Germline CDR1 reads LNHDA; CDR2 reads SQIVND (reference sequence). The junction had 4 bases not matched to a gene; V was cut back by 7 bases and J by 1 base. In DNA, the CDR3 is TGTGCCAGTACCCGGACAGGGGGCGGCACAGATACGCAGTATTTT. This gives the protein CASTRTGGGTDTQYF.

This rearrangement joins TRBV4-1 to TRBJ2-7; D is possibly TRBD2 (8 bases). Germline V CDR1 and CDR2: MGHRA, YSYEKL. The CDR3 is 16 residues long. V dropped 4 bases and J dropped 4 bases, with 20 bases sitting between them. CDR3 sequence: CASSPGRGRGDYEQYF. CDR3 sequence (DNA): TGCGCCAGCAGCCCCGGGAGGGGGCGGGGGGATTACGAGCAGTACTTC.

The chain links TRBV5-1 to TRBJ2-4; 13 nucleotides line up with TRBD2. CDR3 length equals 15 residues. With 4 bases clipped from V and 4 bases from J, the junction kept 2 bases outside the gene matches. Germline CDR1 reads SGHRS; CDR2 reads YFSETQ. CDR3 coding DNA: TGCGCCAGCAGCGGGACTAGCGGGGCTAAAAACATTCAGTACTTC. It encodes CASSGTSGAKNIQYF.

The genes are TRBV6-5 and TRBJ2-7, with 12 positions matching TRBD2. Per germline, CDR1 MNHEY and CDR2 SVGAGI. The V and J ends lost 3 bases and 7 bases, in that order; junction bases with no gene match: 7. The CDR3 loop spans 15 amino acids. The CDR3: CASSYRLAGVGEQYF. The DNA for the CDR3 is TGTGCCAGCAGTTATCGACTAGCGGGAGTAGGAGAGCAGTACTTC.

This clone was detected a few times. The chain recombines TRBV7-9 with TRBJ2-7; D is unclear. CDR3 length: 11 amino acids. V was trimmed by 5 bases and J by 2 bases, leaving 4 bases between them. The V gene's germline CDR1 is SEHNR and CDR2 FQNEAQ (reference sequence). The chain's CDR3 is CASSVTYEQYF. The CDR3 DNA reads TGTGCCAGCAGCGTAACCTACGAGCAGTACTTC.

The CDR3 spells CASSTKGSDTEAFF. In DNA, the CDR3 is TGTGCCAGTAGTACGAAAGGCAGCGACACTGAAGCTTTCTTT. This chain joins TRBV19 and TRBJ1-1; D gene ambiguous. Trimming shortened V by 4 bases and J by 3 bases, and 12 bases separated the two germline ends. Germline V gene data show CDR1 as LNHDA and CDR2 as SQIVND (reference sequence). The CDR3 length is 14 residues.

V and J are TRBV29-1 and TRBJ2-3; D call uncertain. Per germline, CDR1 SQVTM and CDR2 ANQGSEA. The V end lost 4 bases, the J end lost 2 bases, and 7 bases lay between the germline ends. This CDR3 spans 12 amino acids. CDR3 coding DNA: TGCAGCGTTGTCCTCGTCACAGATACGCAGTATTTT. Its protein is CSVVLVTDTQYF.

V and J are TRBV2 and TRBJ2-6; tentatively, D is TRBD1 (6 bases). Trimming removed 1 base at V and 2 bases at J, with 9 bases between. CDR3 length equals 16 residues. Germline CDR1 reads SNHLY; CDR2 reads FYNNEI. DNA of the CDR3: TGTGCCAGCAGTGAAGTAGGGGGTGCTGGGGCCAACGTCCTGACTTTC. It encodes CASSEVGGAGANVLTF.

Only a few counts were recorded for this clone. This chain connects TRBV29-1 to TRBJ2-1, with D unclear. CDR1 and CDR2 from the germline V gene are SQVTM and ANQGSEA. The length of the CDR3 is 15 residues. The ends were cut back, 4 bases at V and 4 bases at J, with 17 bases in the middle. DNA of the CDR3: TGCAGCGTTGTTTGGGGTCAGATCGTATACAATGAGCAGTTCTTC. Its translation is CSVVWGQIVYNEQFF.

V is TRBV5-4 and J is TRBJ2-5; the D is unclear. The length of the CDR3 is 15 residues. Trimming cost V 0 bases and J 5 bases, with 14 bases left between them. The germline V gene encodes CDR1 SGHNT and CDR2 YYREEE (reference sequence). The CDR3 loop reads CASSLGRARQETQYF. DNA for the CDR3: TGTGCCAGCAGCTTGGGAAGGGCGCGGCAGGAGACCCAGTACTTC.

This clone was observed a few times. V gene TRBV11-3 combines with J gene TRBJ2-1; possible D gene TRBD1, 5 bases. CDR3 length: 16 residues. Trimming pared 5 bases from V and 6 bases from J, leaving 20 bases between. Per germline, CDR1 SGHNT and CDR2 YENEEA. As DNA, the CDR3 is TGTGCCAGCAGCCTACGACAGCTTTCCCCGAGCAATGAGCAGTTCTTC. Residues: CASSLRQLSPSNEQFF. Full variable domain (outside the CDR3, taken from reference TRBV11-3 and TRBJ2-1): EAGVVQSPRYKIIEKKQPVAFWCNPISGHNTLYWYLQNLGQGPELLIRYENEEAVDDSQLPKDRFSAERLKGVDSTLKIQPAELGDSAVYLCASSLRQLSPSNEQFFGPGTRLTVL.

The rearrangement uses TRBV4-3 and TRBJ1-5, with D uncertain. Germline CDR1 and CDR2: LGHNA and YSLEER. V was trimmed by 0 bases and J by 0 bases, leaving 6 bases between them. The CDR3 covers 15 residues. CDR3 sequence: CASSQDWDSNQPQHF. The CDR3 DNA follows: TGCGCCAGCAGCCAAGATTGGGATAGCAATCAGCCCCAGCATTTT.

A note on this clone: A much larger clonotype is one base distant, so this may be a read error. Other DNA sequences in this specimen translate into the identical CDR3. The gene calls are TRBV6-5 and TRBJ2-1; no reliable D call. The CDR3 is made up of 13 amino acids. Germline assignment: CDR1 MNHEY and CDR2 SVGAGI. The V and J ends lost 6 bases and 0 bases respectively, with 6 bases between them. The CDR3 spells CASRPSSYNEQFF. The CDR3 DNA reads TGTGCCAGCAGACCGAGCTCCTACAATGAGCAGTTCTTC.

V gene TRBV2 combines with J gene TRBJ1-1; TRBD1 might be the D (6 bases). V gave up 2 bases and J gave up 8 bases, with 12 bases separating them. The germline gives CDR1 SNHLY, CDR2 FYNNEI. The CDR3 loop spans 13 amino acids. The CDR3 sequence: CASSESGVIEAFF. The CDR3, as DNA: TGTGCCAGCAGTGAATCAGGGGTTATCGAAGCTTTCTTT. Full variable domain (remainder filled in from reference TRBV2 and TRBJ1-1): EPEVTQTPSHQVTQMGQEVILRCVPISNHLYFYWYRQILGQKVEFLVSFYNNEISEKSEIFDDQFSVERPDGSNFTLKIRSTKLEDSAMYFCASSESGVIEAFFGQGTRLTVV.

Only a few counts were recorded for this clone. J is TRBJ1-1 and V is TRBV7-2; TRBD1 is a possible D gene (5 bases). Germline values: CDR1 SGHTA, CDR2 FQGNSA. The CDR3 loop spans 15 amino acids. V was shortened by 2 bases and J by 0 bases, with 10 bases between the two germline ends. This CDR3 reads CASSLLGALNTEAFF. CDR3 sequence (DNA): TGTGCCAGCAGCTTACTCGGGGCGCTGAACACTGAAGCTTTCTTT.

The genes are TRBV7-9 and TRBJ2-1, with TRBD1 matching 9 bases. The germline V gene encodes CDR1 SEHNR and CDR2 FQNEAQ (reference sequence). Trimming took 1 base from V and 3 from J; bases not matched to a gene: 10. The CDR3 is 18 amino acids. The CDR3 protein is CASSLGRPGQGFYNEQFF. The CDR3 DNA sequence: TGTGCCAGCAGCTTAGGAAGACCGGGACAGGGCTTCTACAATGAGCAGTTCTTC.

This clone was observed a few times. The rearrangement links TRBV30 to TRBJ2-7, with unresolved D. CDR1 is GTSNPN and CDR2 is SVGIG in the germline V gene (reference sequence). This CDR3 has 13 amino acids. V lost 0 bases to trimming and J lost 7 bases, with 13 bases between them. DNA of the CDR3: TGTGCCTGGAGTGTACGGGCCGGTGGGGAGCAGTACTTC. Amino acids: CAWSVRAGGEQYF. Variable domain in full (rest from reference TRBV30 and TRBJ2-7): SQTIHQWPATLVQPVGSPLSLECTVEGTSNPNLYWYRQAAGRGLQLLFYSVGIGQISSEVPQNLSASRPQDRQFILSSKKLLLSDSGFYLCAWSVRAGGEQYFGPGTRLTVT.

CDR3 nucleotides: TGTGCCAGCTCACCAGACTGGAGCGGTAATGAGCAGTTCTTC. This gives the protein CASSPDWSGNEQFF. The V and J genes are TRBV18 and TRBJ2-1; D is possibly TRBD2 (5 bases). CDR1 KGHSH and CDR2 LQKENI come from the germline V gene. The V gene lost 2 bases and the J gene lost 7 bases, with 12 bases spanning the gap. This CDR3 is 14 amino acids long. The full variable domain, in which reference TRBV18 and TRBJ2-1 provide the parts outside the CDR3, is NAGVMQNPRHLVRRRGQEARLRCSPMKGHSHVYWYRQLPEEGLKFMVYLQKENIIDESGMPKERFSAEFPKEGPSILRIQQVVRGDSAAYFCASSPDWSGNEQFFGPGTRLTVL.

This clone appeared a few times. The chain joins TRBV9 to TRBJ2-2; TRBD2 matches 9 bases. Per germline, CDR1 SGDLS and CDR2 YYNGEE. Trimming at V came to 5 bases and at J to 5 bases, leaving 4 bases not matched to a gene. The CDR3 has 14 amino acids. The CDR3 is CASRDSGGTGELFF. The CDR3 DNA is TGTGCCAGCAGAGATAGCGGGGGAACCGGGGAGCTGTTTTTT.